These 3 T cell receptor beta chains were sequenced from one sample in a study of shared clonotypes between healthy human individuals (dated by TCRdb to about 2020). Receptors were amplified or captured by the immunoSEQ multiplex PCR assay. This immuneACCESS table, as held by TCRdb, lists in-frame sequences with V and J called but not all clones. Of the missing ones, under half trace to an unresolved V gene in checked studies; the others have no known cause. In all, the sample holds 800,000 or so clones, and around 96% of those were seen once. Under 0.3% of the sample is in the top ten clones. CD8 naive samples were CD45RO-negative cells positively selected for CCR7, giving a CD45RA+CCR7+ population that excluded TemRA cells. The specimen was naive CD8+ T cells sorted from blood. The intended sense of this specimen's cell subset or site label: CD45RA+CCR7+. These receptors came from a young man in good health.

The chain links TRBV5-1 to TRBJ2-3, with 9 bases that match TRBD2. V was pared by 5 bases and J by 2 bases, with 12 bases of the junction left unmatched. In germline, CDR1 is SGHRS, CDR2 YFSETQ. The CDR3 extends over 17 amino acids. The CDR3 coding sequence is TGCGCCAGCAGAAACGTAGCGGGAGAGGGGGACACAGATACGCAGTATTTT. It is translated as CASRNVAGEGDTDTQYF.

The chain joins TRBV5-4 to TRBJ2-5; D remains unclear. The V and J ends lost 4 bases and 1 base respectively, with 8 bases between them. Germline CDR1 and CDR2: SGHNT and YYREEE (reference sequence). CDR3 length: 13 residues. The CDR3 DNA follows: TGTGCCAGCAGCCTAGAAAGCCAAGAGACCCAGTACTTC. It is translated as CASSLESQETQYF. Full variable domain (rest looked up from reference TRBV5-4 and TRBJ2-5): ETGVTQSPTHLIKTRGQQVTLRCSSQSGHNTVSWYQQALGQGPQFIFQYYREEENGRGNFPPRFSGLQFPNYSSELNVNALELDDSALYLCASSLESQETQYFGPGTRLLVL.

V and J are TRBV18 and TRBJ2-3; no firm D call. The V gene's germline CDR1 is KGHSH and CDR2 LQKENI. The V gene lost 0 bases and the J gene lost 1 base, with 11 bases spanning the gap. The CDR3 covers 16 residues. The CDR3 bases are TGTGCCAGCTCACCACCGGGGTCCCGGCGCACAGATACGCAGTATTTT. It is translated as CASSPPGSRRTDTQYF.